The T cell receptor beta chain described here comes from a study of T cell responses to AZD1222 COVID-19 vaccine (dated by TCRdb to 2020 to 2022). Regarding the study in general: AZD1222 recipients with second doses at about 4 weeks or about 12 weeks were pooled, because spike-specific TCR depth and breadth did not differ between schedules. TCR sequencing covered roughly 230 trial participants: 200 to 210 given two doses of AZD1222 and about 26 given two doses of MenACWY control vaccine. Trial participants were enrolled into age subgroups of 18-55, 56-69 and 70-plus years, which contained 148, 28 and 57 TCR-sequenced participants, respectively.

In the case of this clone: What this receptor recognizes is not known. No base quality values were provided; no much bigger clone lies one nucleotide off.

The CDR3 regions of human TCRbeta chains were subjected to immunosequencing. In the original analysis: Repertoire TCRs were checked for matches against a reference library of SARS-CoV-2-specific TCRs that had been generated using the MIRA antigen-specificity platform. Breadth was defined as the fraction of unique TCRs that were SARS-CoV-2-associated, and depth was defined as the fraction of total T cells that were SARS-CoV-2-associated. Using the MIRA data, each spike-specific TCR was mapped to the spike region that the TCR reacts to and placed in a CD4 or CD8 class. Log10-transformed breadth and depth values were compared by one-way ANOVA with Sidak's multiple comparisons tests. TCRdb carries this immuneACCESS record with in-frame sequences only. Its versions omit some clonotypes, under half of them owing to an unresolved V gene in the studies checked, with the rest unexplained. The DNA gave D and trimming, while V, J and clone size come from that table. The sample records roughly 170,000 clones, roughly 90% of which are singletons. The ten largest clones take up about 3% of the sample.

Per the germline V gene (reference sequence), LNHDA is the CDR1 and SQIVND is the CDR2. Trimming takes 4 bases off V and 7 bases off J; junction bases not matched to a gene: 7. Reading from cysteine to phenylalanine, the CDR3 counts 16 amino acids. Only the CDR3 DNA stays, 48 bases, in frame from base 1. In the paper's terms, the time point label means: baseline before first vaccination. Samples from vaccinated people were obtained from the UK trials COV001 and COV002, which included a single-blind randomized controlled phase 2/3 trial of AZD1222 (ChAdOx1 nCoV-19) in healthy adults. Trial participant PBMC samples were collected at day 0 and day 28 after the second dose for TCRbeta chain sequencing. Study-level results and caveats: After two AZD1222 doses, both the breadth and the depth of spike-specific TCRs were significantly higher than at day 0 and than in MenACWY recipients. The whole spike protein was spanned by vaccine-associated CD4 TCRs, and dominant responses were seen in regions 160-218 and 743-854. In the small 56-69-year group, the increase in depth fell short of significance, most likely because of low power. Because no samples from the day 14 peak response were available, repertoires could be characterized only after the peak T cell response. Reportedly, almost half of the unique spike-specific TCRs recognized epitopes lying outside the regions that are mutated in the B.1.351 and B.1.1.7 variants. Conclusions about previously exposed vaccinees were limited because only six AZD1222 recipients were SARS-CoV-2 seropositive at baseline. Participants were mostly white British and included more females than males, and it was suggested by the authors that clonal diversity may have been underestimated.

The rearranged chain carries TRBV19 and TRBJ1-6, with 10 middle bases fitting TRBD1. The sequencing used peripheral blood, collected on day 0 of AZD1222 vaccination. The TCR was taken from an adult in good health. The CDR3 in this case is CASSTQGQGSNSPLHF. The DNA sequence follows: TGTGCCAGTAGTACCCAGGGACAGGGGTCAAATTCACCCCTCCACTTT.